The table lists the clone carrying this T cell receptor beta chain with a few counts. No antigen is known for it. The data were taken from a study of beta chain features in type 1 diabetes. The sequenced template was cDNA made from the entire isolated RNA. Sequencing used immunoSEQ multiplex PCR; TCRdb keeps in-frame clones, though not all of them. The profile shows hundreds of thousands of clones, 15% of them singletons. Each of the sorted populations had a purity greater than 95%. Findings of the study overall: Type 1 diabetes patients showed fewer insertions and more deletions at VDJ junctions.

V lost 2 bases, J lost 7 bases, and 21 bases lay in between. Per germline, CDR1 KGHSH and CDR2 LQKENI. The CDR3 runs 17 residues. Material for sequencing was naive CD4+ T cells from blood. This chain joins TRBV18 and TRBJ2-1; no definite D call. This sequence originates from a man between 18 and 29 years old in good health. CDR3: CASSPIPRGLVRNEQFF. For the CDR3, the DNA is TGTGCCAGCTCACCAATTCCCCGCGGATTAGTAAGGAATGAGCAGTTCTTC.